This TCR beta chain is drawn from a study of T cells in localized non-small cell lung cancer. Sequencing used immunoSEQ multiplex PCR; TCRdb keeps in-frame clones, though not all of them. This table has fewer than 40,000 clones, just over 90% appearing once. The sequencing used peripheral blood, collected before any cancer treatment. The TCR was taken from a female donor older than 55 with stage I lung adenocarcinoma.

The CDR3 region is CSAGRDRALFF. The CDR3 nucleotides read TGCAGTGCTGGCCGGGACCGCGCTCTGTTTTTT. The J gene is TRBJ1-4, the V gene TRBV20-1; D may be TRBD1 (5 bases). Germline V gene sequence: CDR1 DFQATT, CDR2 SNEGSKA (reference sequence). Between the trimmed V and J ends, which lost 5 bases and 14 bases, there was a span of 15 bases. The CDR3 has 11 amino acids.